Below, 14 T cell receptor beta chains from the same sample are listed, as sequenced in a study of T cell responses to AZD1222 COVID-19 vaccine. The assay was immunoSEQ multiplex PCR, and TCRdb's table has in-frame clones only and misses some. The profile shows about 83,000 clones, around 90% of them singletons. This specimen was peripheral blood, taken 28 days after the second AZD1222 dose. The receptors derive from an adult who received the AZD1222 COVID-19 vaccine.

The V and J genes are TRBV28 and TRBJ1-3; D gene ambiguous. The CDR3 is made up of 14 amino acids. The germline gives CDR1 MDHEN, CDR2 SYDVKM. The germline V and J ends were trimmed by 6 bases and 2 bases, with 11 bases remaining between them. CDR3 in DNA: TGTGCCAGCAGACGGTGGGGAACTGGAAACACCATATATTTT. It is translated as CASRRWGTGNTIYF.

The genes are TRBV9 and TRBJ2-2, with 14 positions matching TRBD2. Germline CDR1 is SGDLS and CDR2 is YYNGEE. V gave up 5 bases and J gave up 4 bases; unmatched junction bases: 1. The CDR3 runs to 15 residues. In nucleotides, the CDR3 is TGTGCCAGCAGTGGGACTAGCGGGGGCACCGGGGAGCTGTTTTTT. Protein: CASSGTSGGTGELFF.

The chain links TRBV10-1 to TRBJ2-7; tentatively, D is TRBD1 (6 bases). The CDR3 has 14 amino acids. Germline loops: CDR1 WNHNN, CDR2 SYGVQD (reference sequence). V was shortened by 3 bases and J by 4 bases, with 13 bases between the two germline ends. The CDR3 DNA is TGCGCCAGCAGTGAAGGGGGAGTAGGATACGAGCAGTACTTC. This translates into CASSEGGVGYEQYF.

The V and J genes are TRBV5-1 and TRBJ2-5; possibly TRBD1 for D (5 bases). Per the germline V gene, CDR1 is SGHRS and CDR2 is YFSETQ. The CDR3 is 18 amino acids. V dropped 0 bases and J dropped 1 base, with 19 bases sitting between them. The CDR3 spells CASSLGLASGAGQETQYF. The CDR3 DNA is TGCGCCAGCAGCTTGGGTCTCGCTAGTGGGGCTGGCCAAGAGACCCAGTACTTC.

This rearrangement joins TRBV28 to TRBJ1-1; D perhaps matches TRBD1 (5 bases). V was cut by 4 bases and J by 5 bases, with 14 bases left in between. Germline V gives CDR1 MDHEN, CDR2 SYDVKM. The CDR3 is made up of 14 amino acids. The CDR3 sequence: CASSSGGMRTEAFF. CDR3 sequence (DNA): TGTGCCAGCAGTTCGGGGGGGATGCGAACTGAAGCTTTCTTT.

The chain links TRBV25-1 to TRBJ2-5; 9 bases fit TRBD1. The CDR3 has 17 amino acids. CDR1 and CDR2 (germline): MGHDK, SYGVNS. The V gene end was trimmed by 0 bases and the J gene end by 3 bases; junction bases not matched to a gene: 8. The CDR3 loop is CASSEYPGQGMKETQYF. The DNA of the CDR3 is TGTGCCAGCAGTGAATACCCGGGACAGGGAATGAAAGAGACCCAGTACTTC.

The chain combines TRBV7-9 with TRBJ2-7; perhaps D is TRBD1 or TRBD2 (5 bases each). Germline V lookup: CDR1 SEHNR, CDR2 FQNEAQ (reference sequence). The V end lost 6 bases, the J end lost 5 bases, and 14 bases lay between the germline ends. The CDR3 is 13 amino acids. The chain's CDR3 is CASRRSGSDEQYF. In nucleotides, the CDR3 is TGTGCCAGCAGAAGGTCAGGGAGCGACGAGCAGTACTTC.

The genes are TRBV9 and TRBJ1-4; TRBD1 is a possible D gene (5 bases). Germline V gives CDR1 SGDLS, CDR2 YYNGEE. V lost 3 bases and J 13 bases, leaving 13 bases between the germline ends. The length of the CDR3 is 12 residues. The CDR3 here is CASSGDSAGLFF. The CDR3, as DNA: TGTGCCAGCAGCGGAGACAGCGCTGGACTGTTTTTT.

The CDR3 bases are TGTGCCAGCAGTTACCGCCCTAGCACAGATACGCAGTATTTT. It specifies CASSYRPSTDTQYF. The gene calls are TRBV6-5 and TRBJ2-3; unclear D gene. The CDR3 sequence is 14 residues long. V lost 2 bases and J 0 bases, leaving 6 bases between the germline ends. CDR1 is MNHEY and CDR2 is SVGAGI in the germline V gene.

This chain uses TRBV6-5 with TRBJ1-1, with D unresolved. Trimming removed 2 bases from V and 0 bases from J, with 13 bases in between. From germline, CDR1 is MNHEY and CDR2 SVGAGI. The CDR3 covers 16 residues. CDR3 nucleotides: TGTGCCAGCAGTTACCGGCTTAGAGTCATGAACACTGAAGCTTTCTTT. Amino acid sequence: CASSYRLRVMNTEAFF.

The chain couples TRBV28 to TRBJ2-7; D may be TRBD2 (5 bases). The ends were cut back, 2 bases at V and 7 bases at J, with 12 bases in the middle. CDR3 length equals 13 residues. CDR1 and CDR2 from the germline V gene are MDHEN and SYDVKM. The CDR3 DNA reads as TGTGCCAGCAGTTTAGAGGGCCGGAGGGAGCAGTACTTC. This sequence encodes CASSLEGRREQYF.

The gene calls are TRBV9 and TRBJ2-5; TRBD2 is a possible D gene (5 bases). Germline assignment: CDR1 SGDLS and CDR2 YYNGEE. The V and J ends lost 1 base and 2 bases respectively, with 9 bases between them. This CDR3 region has 14 residues. The CDR3 DNA reads TGTGCCAGCAGCGTAACGGGGATTCAAGAGACCCAGTACTTC. Protein product: CASSVTGIQETQYF.

V and J are TRBV27 and TRBJ1-1; D is unresolved. This CDR3 has 13 amino acids. V was pared by 5 bases and J by 4 bases, with 11 bases between. Per the germline V gene, CDR1 is MNHEY and CDR2 is SMNVEV (reference sequence). The DNA of the CDR3 is TGTGCCAGCAGTCCTCAGAGCCGCACTGAAGCTTTCTTT. Its protein is CASSPQSRTEAFF.

This chain links TRBV28 with TRBJ1-2; D may be TRBD1 (6 bases). Trimming removed 7 bases at V and 4 bases at J, with 16 bases between. Germline CDR1 is MDHEN and CDR2 is SYDVKM. This CDR3 spans 14 amino acids. CDR3 residues: CASTQNDRTYGYTF. The CDR3 DNA is TGTGCCAGCACCCAAAACGACAGGACCTATGGCTACACCTTC.